This T cell receptor (beta chain) was retrieved from a study of T cells in Graves' hyperthyroidism and ophthalmopathy. In germline, CDR1 is SGHTA, CDR2 FQGTGA. V was clipped by 5 bases and J by 4 bases; unmatched bases: 2. The CDR3 has 15 amino acids. Amplified TCR beta CDR3 regions derived from RNA transcripts. The TCR CDR3 first-round RT-PCR relied on the HTBI primer set. TCRdb re-analysed the multiplex PCR reads in MiXCR, keeping a single row per CDR3 protein. The repertoire holds 700,000 to 850,000 distinct CDR3 sequences, with around 40% as singletons. Criteria for exclusion of patients were uncontrolled infection, other autoimmune disease, pregnancy or lactation.

Sequences were obtained from blood. This sequence joins TRBV7-3 and TRBJ2-3, with 14 bases matching TRBD2. The sequence was obtained from a woman aged 40 to 49 with Graves' hyperthyroidism. CDR3 protein: CASSGTSGSADTQYF. In DNA form, the CDR3 reads TGTGCCAGCAGCGGGACTAGCGGGAGCGCAGATACGCAGTATTTT.